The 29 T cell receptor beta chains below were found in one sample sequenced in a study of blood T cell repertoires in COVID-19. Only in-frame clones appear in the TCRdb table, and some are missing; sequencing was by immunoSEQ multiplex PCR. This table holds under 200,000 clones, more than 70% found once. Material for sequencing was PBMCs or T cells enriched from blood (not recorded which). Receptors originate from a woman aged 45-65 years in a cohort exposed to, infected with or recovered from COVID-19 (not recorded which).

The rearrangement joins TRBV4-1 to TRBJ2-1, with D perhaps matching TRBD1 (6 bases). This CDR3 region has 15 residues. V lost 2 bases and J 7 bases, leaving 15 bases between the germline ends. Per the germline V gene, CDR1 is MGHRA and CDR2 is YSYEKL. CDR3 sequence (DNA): TGCGCCAGCAGCCAATACTACCTACAGGGAAATGAGCAGTTCTTC. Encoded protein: CASSQYYLQGNEQFF.

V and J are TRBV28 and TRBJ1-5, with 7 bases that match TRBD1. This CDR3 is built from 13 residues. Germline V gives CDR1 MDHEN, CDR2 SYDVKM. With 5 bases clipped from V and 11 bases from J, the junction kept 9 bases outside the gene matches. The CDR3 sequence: CASSARQGWTQHF. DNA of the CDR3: TGTGCCAGCAGTGCCCGACAGGGCTGGACCCAGCATTTT. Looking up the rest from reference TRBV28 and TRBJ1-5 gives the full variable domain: DVKVTQSSRYLVKRTGEKVFLECVQDMDHENMFWYRQDPGLGLRLIYFSYDVKMKEKGDIPEGYSVSREKKERFSLILESASTNQTSMYLCASSARQGWTQHFGDGTRLSIL.

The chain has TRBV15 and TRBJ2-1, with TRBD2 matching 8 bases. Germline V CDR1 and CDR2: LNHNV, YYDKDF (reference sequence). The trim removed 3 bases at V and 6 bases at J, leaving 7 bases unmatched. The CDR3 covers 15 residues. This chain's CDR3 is CATSRTQRGGNEQFF. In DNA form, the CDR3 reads TGTGCCACCAGCAGGACCCAACGGGGGGGCAATGAGCAGTTCTTC. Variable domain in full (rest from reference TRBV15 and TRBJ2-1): DAMVIQNPRYQVTQFGKPVTLSCSQTLNHNVMYWYQQKSSQAPKLLFHYYDKDFNNEADTPDNFQSRRPNTSFCFLDIRSPGLGDTAMYLCATSRTQRGGNEQFFGPGTRLTVL.

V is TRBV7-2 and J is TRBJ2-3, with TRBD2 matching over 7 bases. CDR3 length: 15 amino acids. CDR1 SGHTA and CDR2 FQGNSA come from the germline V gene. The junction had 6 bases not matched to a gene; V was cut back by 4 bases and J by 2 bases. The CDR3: CASSSLLANTDTQYF. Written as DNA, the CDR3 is TGTGCCAGCAGCTCCCTACTAGCGAACACAGATACGCAGTATTTT.

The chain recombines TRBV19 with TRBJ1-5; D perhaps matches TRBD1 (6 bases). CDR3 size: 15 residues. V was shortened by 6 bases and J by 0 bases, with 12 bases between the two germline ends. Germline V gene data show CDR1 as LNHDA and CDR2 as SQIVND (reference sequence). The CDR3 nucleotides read TGTGCCAGTAGAAAGGGGGGGTATAGCAATCAGCCCCAGCATTTT. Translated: CASRKGGYSNQPQHF.

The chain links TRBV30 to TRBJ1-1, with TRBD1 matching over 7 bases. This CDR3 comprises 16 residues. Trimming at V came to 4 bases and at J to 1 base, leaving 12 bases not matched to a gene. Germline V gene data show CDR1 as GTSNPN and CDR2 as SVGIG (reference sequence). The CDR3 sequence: CAWTPPRTGKNTEAFF. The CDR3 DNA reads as TGTGCCTGGACCCCGCCCCGGACAGGAAAGAACACTGAAGCTTTCTTT.

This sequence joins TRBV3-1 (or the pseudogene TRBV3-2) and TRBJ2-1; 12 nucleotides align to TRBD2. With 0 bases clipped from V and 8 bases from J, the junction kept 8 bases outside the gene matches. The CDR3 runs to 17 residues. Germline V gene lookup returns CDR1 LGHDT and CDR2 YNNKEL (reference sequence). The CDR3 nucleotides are TGTGCCAGCAGCCAAGAAAGTGTGACTAGCGGGAGCGATGAGCAGTTCTTC. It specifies CASSQESVTSGSDEQFF.

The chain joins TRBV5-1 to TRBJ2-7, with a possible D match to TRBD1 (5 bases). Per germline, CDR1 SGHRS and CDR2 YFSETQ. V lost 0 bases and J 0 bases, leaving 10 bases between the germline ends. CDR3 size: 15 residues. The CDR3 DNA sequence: TGCGCCAGCAGCTTGGAAGGACACCTCTCCTACGAGCAGTACTTC. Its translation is CASSLEGHLSYEQYF.

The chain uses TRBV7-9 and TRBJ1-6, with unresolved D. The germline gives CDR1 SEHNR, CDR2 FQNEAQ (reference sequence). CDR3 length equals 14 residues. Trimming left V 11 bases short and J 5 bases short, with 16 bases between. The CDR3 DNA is TGTGCCGGCCAGCCCGGGGATCATAATTCACCCCTCCACTTT. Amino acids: CAGQPGDHNSPLHF.

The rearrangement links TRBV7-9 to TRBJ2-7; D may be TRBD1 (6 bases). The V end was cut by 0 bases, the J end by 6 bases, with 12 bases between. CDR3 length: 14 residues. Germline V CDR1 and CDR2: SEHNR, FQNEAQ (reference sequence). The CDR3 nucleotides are TGTGCCAGCAGCTTAGCGAAGGGGGTGGGCGAGCAGTACTTC. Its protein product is CASSLAKGVGEQYF.

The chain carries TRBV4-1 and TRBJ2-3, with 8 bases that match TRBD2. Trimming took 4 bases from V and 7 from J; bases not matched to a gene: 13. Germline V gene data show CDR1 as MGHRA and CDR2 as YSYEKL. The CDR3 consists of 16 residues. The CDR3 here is CASSLDFGLAANTQYF. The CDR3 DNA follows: TGCGCCAGCAGCCTGGACTTCGGACTAGCCGCGAATACGCAGTATTTT.

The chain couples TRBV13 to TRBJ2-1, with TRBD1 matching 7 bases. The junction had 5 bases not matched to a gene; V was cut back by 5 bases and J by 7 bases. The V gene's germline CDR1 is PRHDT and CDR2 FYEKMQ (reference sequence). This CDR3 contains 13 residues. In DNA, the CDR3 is TGTGCCAGCAGCCGGACAGGCGTGAATGAGCAGTTCTTC. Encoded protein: CASSRTGVNEQFF. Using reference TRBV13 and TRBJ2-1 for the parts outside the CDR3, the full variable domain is AAGVIQSPRHLIKEKRETATLKCYPIPRHDTVYWYQQGPGQDPQFLISFYEKMQSDKGSIPDRFSAQQFSDYHSELNMSSLELGDSALYFCASSRTGVNEQFFGPGTRLTVL.

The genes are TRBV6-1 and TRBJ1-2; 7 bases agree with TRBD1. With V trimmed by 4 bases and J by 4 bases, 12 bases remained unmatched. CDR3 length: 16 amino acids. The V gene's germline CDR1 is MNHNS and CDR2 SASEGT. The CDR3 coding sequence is TGTGCCAGCAGTGGTCGGACAGGACGGGCCCTCTATGGCTACACCTTC. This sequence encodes CASSGRTGRALYGYTF.

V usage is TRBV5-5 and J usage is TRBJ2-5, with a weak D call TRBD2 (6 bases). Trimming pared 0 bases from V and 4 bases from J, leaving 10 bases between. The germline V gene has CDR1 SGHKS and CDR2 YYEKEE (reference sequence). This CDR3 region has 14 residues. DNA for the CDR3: TGTGCCAGCAGCTTGGAGCTAGCGCGAGAGACCCAGTACTTC. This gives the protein CASSLELARETQYF.

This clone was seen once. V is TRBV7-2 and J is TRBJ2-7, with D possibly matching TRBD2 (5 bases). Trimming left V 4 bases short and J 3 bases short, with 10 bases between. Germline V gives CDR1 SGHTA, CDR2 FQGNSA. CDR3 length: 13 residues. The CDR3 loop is CASSSEVGYEQYF. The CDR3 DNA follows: TGTGCCAGCAGCTCGGAGGTGGGCTACGAGCAGTACTTC. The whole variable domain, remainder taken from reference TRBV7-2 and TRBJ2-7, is GAGVSQSPSNKVTEKGKDVELRCDPISGHTALYWYRQSLGQGLEFLIYFQGNSAPDKSGLPSDRFSAERTGGSVSTLTIQRTQQEDSAVYLCASSSEVGYEQYFGPGTRLTVT.

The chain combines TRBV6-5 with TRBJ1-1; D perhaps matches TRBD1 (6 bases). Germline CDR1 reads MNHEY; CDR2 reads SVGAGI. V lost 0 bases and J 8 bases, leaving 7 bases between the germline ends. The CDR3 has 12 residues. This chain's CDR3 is CASSYSTGEAFF. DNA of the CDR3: TGTGCCAGCAGTTACTCGACAGGAGAAGCTTTCTTT.

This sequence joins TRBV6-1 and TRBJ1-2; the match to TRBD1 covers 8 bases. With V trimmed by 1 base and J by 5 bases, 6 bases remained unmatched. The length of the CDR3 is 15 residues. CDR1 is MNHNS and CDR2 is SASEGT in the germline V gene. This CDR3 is CASSEGAGGRYGYTF. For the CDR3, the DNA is TGTGCCAGCAGTGAAGGGGCAGGGGGCAGGTATGGCTACACCTTC.

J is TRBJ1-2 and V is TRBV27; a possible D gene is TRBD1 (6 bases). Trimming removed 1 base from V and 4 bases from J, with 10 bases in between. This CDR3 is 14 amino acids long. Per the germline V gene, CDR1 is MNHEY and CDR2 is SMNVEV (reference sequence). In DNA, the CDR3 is TGTGCCAGCAGTTTATATTCGACAGGCTATGGCTACACCTTC. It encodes CASSLYSTGYGYTF.

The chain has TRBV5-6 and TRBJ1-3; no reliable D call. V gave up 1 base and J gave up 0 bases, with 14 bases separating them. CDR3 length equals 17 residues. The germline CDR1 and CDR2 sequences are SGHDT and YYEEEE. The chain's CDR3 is CASSLRGRQSSGNTIYF. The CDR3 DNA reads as TGTGCCAGCAGCTTGAGAGGGCGGCAGAGCTCTGGAAACACCATATATTTT.

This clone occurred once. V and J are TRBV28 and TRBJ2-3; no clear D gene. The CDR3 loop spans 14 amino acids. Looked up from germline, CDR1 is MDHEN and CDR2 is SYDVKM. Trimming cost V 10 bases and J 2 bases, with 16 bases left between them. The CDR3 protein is CATGALTITDTQYF. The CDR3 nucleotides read TGTGCCACCGGTGCGCTAACTATCACAGATACGCAGTATTTT.

CDR3 residues: CASSETGEWTEAFF. As DNA, the CDR3 is TGTGCCAGCAGCGAAACAGGGGAATGGACTGAAGCTTTCTTT. The chain recombines TRBV27 with TRBJ1-1; 7 positions match TRBD1. The CDR3 is 14 residues long. V trimming: 6 bases; J trimming: 5 bases; junction bases outside the gene matches: 9. From germline, CDR1 is MNHEY and CDR2 SMNVEV (reference sequence).

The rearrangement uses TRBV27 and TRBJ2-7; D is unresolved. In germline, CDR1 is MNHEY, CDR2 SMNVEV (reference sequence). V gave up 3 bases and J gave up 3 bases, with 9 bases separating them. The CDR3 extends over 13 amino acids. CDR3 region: CASSLRISYEQYF. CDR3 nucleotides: TGTGCCAGCAGTTTGAGGATCAGCTACGAGCAGTACTTC.

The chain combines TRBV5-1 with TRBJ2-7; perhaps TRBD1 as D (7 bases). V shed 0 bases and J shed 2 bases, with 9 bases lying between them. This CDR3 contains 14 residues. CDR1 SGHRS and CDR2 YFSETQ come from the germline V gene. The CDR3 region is CASSLGGTAYEQYF. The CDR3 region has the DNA TGCGCCAGCAGCTTGGGCGGGACAGCCTACGAGCAGTACTTC.

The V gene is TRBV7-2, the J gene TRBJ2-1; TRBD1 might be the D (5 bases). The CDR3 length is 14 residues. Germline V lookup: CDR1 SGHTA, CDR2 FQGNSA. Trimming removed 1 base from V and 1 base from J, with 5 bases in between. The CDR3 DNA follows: TGTGCCAGCAGCTTAGGACAGTCCTACAATGAGCAGTTCTTC. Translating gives CASSLGQSYNEQFF. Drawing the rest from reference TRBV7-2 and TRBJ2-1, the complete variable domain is GAGVSQSPSNKVTEKGKDVELRCDPISGHTALYWYRQSLGQGLEFLIYFQGNSAPDKSGLPSDRFSAERTGGSVSTLTIQRTQQEDSAVYLCASSLGQSYNEQFFGPGTRLTVL.

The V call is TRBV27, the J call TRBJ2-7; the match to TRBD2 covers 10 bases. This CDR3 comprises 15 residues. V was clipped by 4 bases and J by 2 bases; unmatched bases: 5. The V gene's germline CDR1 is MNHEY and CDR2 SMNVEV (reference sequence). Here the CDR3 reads CASSSILAGTYEQYF. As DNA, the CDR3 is TGTGCCAGCAGTTCAATACTAGCGGGGACCTACGAGCAGTACTTC.

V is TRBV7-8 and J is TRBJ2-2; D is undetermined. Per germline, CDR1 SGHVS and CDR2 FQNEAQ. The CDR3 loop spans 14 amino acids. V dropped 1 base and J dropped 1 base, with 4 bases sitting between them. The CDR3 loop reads CASSLVRNTGELFF. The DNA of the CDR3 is TGTGCCAGCAGCTTAGTGAGGAACACCGGGGAGCTGTTTTTT.

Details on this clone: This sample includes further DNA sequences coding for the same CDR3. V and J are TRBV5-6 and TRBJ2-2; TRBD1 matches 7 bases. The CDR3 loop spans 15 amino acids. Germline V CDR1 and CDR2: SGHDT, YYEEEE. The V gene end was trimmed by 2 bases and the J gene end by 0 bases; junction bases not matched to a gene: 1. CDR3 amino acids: CASSFGTANTGELFF. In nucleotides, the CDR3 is TGTGCCAGCAGCTTCGGGACAGCGAACACCGGGGAGCTGTTTTTT.

CDR3 sequence reads: CASSPGYGRGYTGELFF. The CDR3 DNA reads as TGTGCCAGCAGCCCGGGGTATGGCAGGGGATACACCGGGGAGCTGTTTTTT. The chain recombines TRBV11-2 with TRBJ2-2, with D possibly being TRBD1 (6 bases). Trimming removed 5 bases from V and 3 bases from J, with 19 bases in between. Germline values: CDR1 SGHAT, CDR2 FQNNGV. The CDR3 covers 17 residues.

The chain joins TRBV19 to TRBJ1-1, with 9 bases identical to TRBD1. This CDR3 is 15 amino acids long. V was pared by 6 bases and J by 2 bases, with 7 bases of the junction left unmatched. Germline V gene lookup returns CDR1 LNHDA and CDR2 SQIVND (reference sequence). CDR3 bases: TGTGCCAGTAGCCGACAGGGGGAGGTTAACACTGAAGCTTTCTTT. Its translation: CASSRQGEVNTEAFF.